Listed here are 28 T cell receptor beta chains from one sample, sequenced in a study of blood T cell repertoires in COVID-19 (dated by TCRdb to the early 2020s). Library preparation employed the immunoSEQ multiplex PCR assay. Not all clones reach the TCRdb copy of this immuneACCESS table, which keeps in-frame sequences only. Checked studies attribute under half of the gap to unresolved V genes and leave the rest unexplained. This sample holds approximately 50,000 clones; approximately 85% were observed only once. Roughly 6.7% of the sample is held by the ten biggest clonotypes. The sample comprised peripheral blood. Every receptor here comes from a man in his 60s with acute or convalescent COVID-19.

This chain joins TRBV24-1 and TRBJ2-5; tentative D call: TRBD2 (6 bases). The V end was cut by 7 bases, the J end by 4 bases, with 12 bases between. CDR3 length: 13 residues. Per germline, CDR1 KGHDR and CDR2 SFDVKD. The DNA of the CDR3 is TGTGCCACCAGCTTGGGAGCGGGAGAGACCCAGTACTTC. As protein: CATSLGAGETQYF.

The V call is TRBV4-1, the J call TRBJ1-2, with 7 bases matching TRBD1. The germline V gene has CDR1 MGHRA and CDR2 YSYEKL. Unmatched junction bases numbered 5, after V lost 0 bases and J lost 4 bases. The CDR3 extends over 15 amino acids. The CDR3 DNA reads as TGCGCCAGCAGCCAAGAGCCCCAGGGGGGCTATGGCTACACCTTC. It yields the protein CASSQEPQGGYGYTF.

As for this clone: The same CDR3 also results from other DNA sequences found in this sample. The genes are TRBV3-1 (or the pseudogene TRBV3-2) and TRBJ2-3; 9 bases map to TRBD2. The length of the CDR3 is 15 residues. Germline assignment: CDR1 LGHDT and CDR2 YNNKEL (reference sequence). V shed 1 base, J shed 3 bases, and the junction held 2 bases outside the gene matches. The CDR3 is CASSQGGRATDTQYF. Written as DNA, the CDR3 is TGTGCCAGCAGCCAAGGCGGGAGGGCAACAGATACGCAGTATTTT.

This clone was seen a handful of times. The rearrangement links TRBV10-3 to TRBJ1-1, with TRBD1 as a possible D gene (5 bases). CDR3 size: 14 residues. Germline loops: CDR1 ENHRY, CDR2 SYGVKD. Trimming took 6 bases from V and 3 from J, leaving 14 bases between them. CDR3 DNA: TGTGCCATCAGGGGCCGCAGGGCCGACACTGAAGCTTTCTTT. This encodes CAIRGRRADTEAFF.

The V and J genes are TRBV7-3 and TRBJ1-2; the D is unclear. Germline V CDR1 and CDR2: SGHTA, FQGTGA. The CDR3 is made up of 14 amino acids. Deletions cut 2 bases from V and 5 bases from J, with 12 bases between. The chain's CDR3 is CASSLLTELYGYTF. The CDR3 nucleotides read TGTGCCAGCAGCTTACTAACAGAATTATATGGCTACACCTTC.

This clone has just a few counts. The J gene is TRBJ1-2, the V gene TRBV7-9; possibly TRBD1 for D (6 bases). Germline loops: CDR1 SEHNR, CDR2 FQNEAQ (reference sequence). V lost 5 bases and J 4 bases, leaving 14 bases between the germline ends. The CDR3 has 14 residues. CDR3 nucleotide sequence: TGTGCCAGCAGCCTCGGACAGTCGGTCTATGGCTACACCTTC. Residues: CASSLGQSVYGYTF.

CDR3 in amino acids: CASSLAGSGQGTEKLFF. CDR3 bases: TGTGCCAGCAGTCTGGCCGGTTCGGGACAGGGTACTGAAAAACTGTTTTTT. This chain joins TRBV5-5 and TRBJ1-4, with 9 bases aligning to TRBD1. The V segment lost 5 bases and the J segment 7 bases; nucleotides outside the gene matches: 15. The germline CDR1 and CDR2 sequences are SGHKS and YYEKEE (reference sequence). This CDR3 is built from 17 residues.

The J gene is TRBJ1-1, the V gene TRBV11-2; TRBD1 matches 7 bases. The germline gives CDR1 SGHAT, CDR2 FQNNGV. With 6 bases clipped from V and 1 base from J, the junction kept 11 bases outside the gene matches. There are 16 residues in the CDR3. The CDR3 nucleotides read TGTGCCAGCAGGCAGGGGGGCCGGGGGCGGAACACTGAAGCTTTCTTT. Amino acid sequence: CASRQGGRGRNTEAFF.

The chain uses TRBV7-2 and TRBJ2-7; tentative D call: TRBD2 (6 bases). Trimming stripped 1 base from V and 2 bases from J, with 12 bases between. The CDR3 has 15 amino acids. Germline assignment: CDR1 SGHTA and CDR2 FQGNSA. CDR3 bases: TGTGCCAGCAGCTTAGACGGGAGCTTCACCTACGAGCAGTACTTC. The encoded protein is CASSLDGSFTYEQYF.

This clone was found once. The chain couples TRBV9 to TRBJ1-1, with unresolved D. The CDR3 runs to 19 residues. V was shortened by 0 bases and J by 4 bases, with 25 bases between the two germline ends. The germline CDR1 and CDR2 sequences are SGDLS and YYNGEE. CDR3 in amino acids: CASSVGPIGAVLGSTEAFF. CDR3 coding DNA: TGTGCCAGCAGCGTAGGCCCCATAGGTGCAGTATTGGGGAGCACTGAAGCTTTCTTT.

The rearrangement joins TRBV6-4 to TRBJ1-2, with D tentatively TRBD1 (5 bases). Trimming left V 1 base short and J 9 bases short, with 15 bases between. CDR1 is MRHNA, CDR2 SNTAGT, per germline. This CDR3 contains 14 residues. CDR3 DNA sequence: TGTGCCAGCAGTGACTTCGGGTGGGGGGAACGCTACACCTTC. It encodes CASSDFGWGERYTF.

This clone was seen just once. The chain is built from TRBV5-4 and TRBJ2-2; 7 nucleotides agree with TRBD2. Germline lookup yields CDR1 SGHNT and CDR2 YYREEE (reference sequence). The CDR3 has 15 residues. V lost 4 bases to trimming and J lost 0 bases; unmatched junction nucleotides: 3. CDR3 nucleotides: TGTGCCAGCAGCATTAGCGGGTCGAACACCGGGGAGCTGTTTTTT. Translating it yields CASSISGSNTGELFF.

The genes are TRBV19 and TRBJ1-5; no definite D call. The CDR3 covers 16 residues. V dropped 3 bases and J dropped 2 bases, with 14 bases sitting between them. Germline assignment: CDR1 LNHDA and CDR2 SQIVND (reference sequence). The DNA for the CDR3 is TGTGCCAGTAGTATTCGTCCGCGGCGGGGCAATCAGCCCCAGCATTTT. Its protein product is CASSIRPRRGNQPQHF.

This sequence joins TRBV25-1 and TRBJ2-3; weak D call: TRBD1 (6 bases). CDR3 length equals 11 residues. V shed 8 bases and J shed 6 bases, with 9 bases lying between them. The germline V gene encodes CDR1 MGHDK and CDR2 SYGVNS. DNA of the CDR3: TGTGCCAGCGGAAGGGGGGATACGCAGTATTTT. It encodes CASGRGDTQYF.

This clone was found a few times. V is TRBV10-2 and J is TRBJ2-5; D uncertain. Trimming left V 4 bases short and J 5 bases short, with 8 bases between. The CDR3 covers 12 residues. The V gene's germline CDR1 is WSHSY and CDR2 SAAADI. The CDR3 is CASSVDGETQYF. The CDR3 coding sequence is TGCGCCAGCAGTGTAGACGGGGAGACCCAGTACTTC.

The chain has TRBV7-3 and TRBJ1-1, with TRBD1 as a possible D gene (6 bases). The CDR3 extends over 14 amino acids. The germline V and J ends were trimmed by 1 base and 7 bases, with 13 bases remaining between them. CDR1 is SGHTA, CDR2 FQGTGA, per germline. Here the CDR3 DNA reads TGTGCCAGCAGCTTAATGGGGGCGCAGGGTGAAGCTTTCTTT. Its protein product is CASSLMGAQGEAFF.

The chain employs TRBV18 and TRBJ2-7; perhaps TRBD1 as D (5 bases). Germline assignment: CDR1 KGHSH and CDR2 LQKENI. V lost 2 bases and J lost 3, with 17 bases in between. The CDR3 sequence is 16 residues long. CDR3 nucleotides: TGTGCCAGCTCACCAGGTCGCCAGGGTTTGAACTACGAGCAGTACTTC. Residues: CASSPGRQGLNYEQYF.

The chain carries TRBV5-1 and TRBJ1-1, with D maybe TRBD1 (6 bases). Germline-derived CDR1 and CDR2 are SGHRS and YFSETQ. The CDR3 runs 15 residues. The V end was cut by 5 bases, the J end by 1 base, with 15 bases between. CDR3 nucleotides: TGCGCCAGCAGGGCGACAGGTACCTCGAACACTGAAGCTTTCTTT. This gives the protein CASRATGTSNTEAFF.

This rearrangement joins TRBV3-1 (or the pseudogene TRBV3-2) to TRBJ1-6; 8 bases fit TRBD1. CDR3 length equals 14 residues. In germline, CDR1 is LGHDT, CDR2 YNNKEL (reference sequence). Trimming removed 3 bases from V and 5 bases from J; junction bases left unmatched: 0. The CDR3 here is CASSQGQDNSPLHF. The CDR3 region has the DNA TGTGCCAGCAGCCAGGGACAGGATAATTCACCCCTCCACTTT.

This clone was counted a few times. This chain connects TRBV3-1 (or the pseudogene TRBV3-2) to TRBJ1-6; 8 nucleotides agree with TRBD1. CDR3 size: 14 residues. V lost 4 bases to trimming and J lost 7 bases; unmatched junction nucleotides: 3. Germline V lookup: CDR1 LGHDT, CDR2 YNNKEL (reference sequence). The CDR3 region has the DNA TGTGCCAGCAGCCCGCAGGGGGCGAATTCACCCCTCCACTTT. Translation: CASSPQGANSPLHF.

This clone was counted a few times. The chain combines TRBV28 with TRBJ1-6, with a possible D match to TRBD1 (6 bases). Germline V lookup: CDR1 MDHEN, CDR2 SYDVKM. This CDR3 spans 13 amino acids. The V and J ends lost 5 bases and 9 bases respectively, with 11 bases between them. The CDR3 coding sequence is TGTGCCAGCAGTGGACAGTTCGGTTCACCCCTCCACTTT. Translation: CASSGQFGSPLHF. The complete variable domain, with remaining parts taken from reference TRBV28 and TRBJ1-6, reads DVKVTQSSRYLVKRTGEKVFLECVQDMDHENMFWYRQDPGLGLRLIYFSYDVKMKEKGDIPEGYSVSREKKERFSLILESASTNQTSMYLCASSGQFGSPLHFGNGTRLTVT.

The gene calls are TRBV18 and TRBJ1-4, with TRBD1 matching 10 bases. This CDR3 has 14 residues. The trim removed 6 bases at V and 8 bases at J, leaving 6 bases unmatched. The germline CDR1 and CDR2 sequences are KGHSH and LQKENI. As DNA, the CDR3 is TGTGCCAGCTCCCCCGGGACAGGGGACGAAAAACTGTTTTTT. The encoded protein is CASSPGTGDEKLFF.

This sequence joins TRBV9 and TRBJ1-6, with a tentative D call TRBD1 (6 bases). There are 16 residues in the CDR3. Trimming took off 4 bases at V and 0 bases at J, with 11 bases between the two ends. Germline CDR1 SGDLS, CDR2 YYNGEE. The DNA for the CDR3 is TGTGCCAGCAGCAGGGGGGGGAGCTCCTATAATTCACCCCTCCACTTT. Translated, it gives CASSRGGSSYNSPLHF.

V gene TRBV9 combines with J gene TRBJ1-2; 8 positions agree with TRBD1. V was pared by 7 bases and J by 5 bases, with 4 bases of the junction left unmatched. This CDR3 region has 12 residues. Germline CDR1 is SGDLS and CDR2 is YYNGEE. The CDR3 protein is CASERTGYGYTF. CDR3 bases: TGTGCCAGCGAACGGACAGGGTATGGCTACACCTTC.

The chain recombines TRBV11-2 with TRBJ2-7; 11 nucleotides align to TRBD1. Trimming at V came to 6 bases and at J to 5 bases, leaving 6 bases not matched to a gene. The CDR3 extends over 14 amino acids. The V gene's germline CDR1 is SGHAT and CDR2 FQNNGV. The CDR3 region is CASRAGTGGNEQYF. The CDR3 nucleotides read TGTGCCAGCAGGGCCGGGACAGGGGGTAACGAGCAGTACTTC.

The CDR3 sequence is CASSFGAGGIHEQYF. The CDR3 region has the DNA TGCGCCAGCAGCTTTGGTGCAGGGGGGATCCACGAGCAGTACTTC. J is TRBJ2-7 and V is TRBV5-1; a possible D gene is TRBD1 (7 bases). V lost 2 bases to trimming and J lost 5 bases, with 17 bases between them. CDR3 length: 15 residues. CDR1 SGHRS and CDR2 YFSETQ come from the germline V gene.

This clone was counted a few times. The chain carries TRBV20-1 and TRBJ1-6; TRBD1 aligns across 7 bases. Germline V gives CDR1 DFQATT, CDR2 SNEGSKA (reference sequence). This CDR3 is 15 amino acids long. V lost 3 bases to trimming and J lost 9 bases; unmatched junction nucleotides: 11. CDR3 nucleotides: TGCAGTGCTAGTTCTAAAAGTAAGGGGGCTTCACCCCTCCACTTT. Translation gives CSASSKSKGASPLHF.

The J gene is TRBJ1-5, the V gene TRBV20-1, with TRBD1 as a possible D gene (5 bases). In germline, CDR1 is DFQATT, CDR2 SNEGSKA (reference sequence). The CDR3 covers 15 residues. The V and J ends lost 3 bases and 2 bases respectively, with 14 bases between them. CDR3 sequence: CSASQTALGNQPQHF. CDR3 nucleotides: TGCAGTGCTAGTCAGACAGCCTTGGGCAATCAGCCCCAGCATTTT.